One and the same sample provided the 24 T cell receptor beta chains below, sequenced in a study of T cells after yellow fever vaccination. TCRdb processed the 5' RACE reads anew with MiXCR; each CDR3 protein has one entry. The repertoire holds 50,000 to 75,000 distinct CDR3 sequences, with approximately 6.5% as singletons. Here the sequenced sample was CD8+ T cells sorted from PBMCs, taken on the day of the first yellow fever vaccination. These receptors originate from a man between 18 and 29 years old who received the YFV17D yellow fever vaccine.

V gene TRBV5-1 combines with J gene TRBJ2-7, with unresolved D. Trimming took off 0 bases at V and 7 bases at J, with 14 bases between the two ends. Germline V gives CDR1 SGHRS, CDR2 YFSETQ. This CDR3 has 14 residues. CDR3: CASSLVAGSEEQYF. The CDR3 nucleotides are TGCGCCAGCAGCTTGGTGGCAGGCTCGGAAGAGCAGTACTTC.

This clonotype was seen a few times. The chain has TRBV20-1 and TRBJ2-3; tentatively, D is TRBD1 or TRBD2 (5 bases each). Trimming left V 5 bases short and J 1 base short, with 13 bases between. This CDR3 has 14 amino acids. The germline CDR1 and CDR2 sequences are DFQATT and SNEGSKA (reference sequence). This CDR3 reads CSAHPLGRTDTQYF. CDR3 in DNA: TGCAGTGCTCACCCACTGGGACGCACAGATACGCAGTATTTT.

The sample holds a few counts of this clonotype. The rearrangement joins TRBV2 to TRBJ2-6, with TRBD2 identical over 12 bases. Trimming removed 6 bases from V and 0 bases from J; junction bases left unmatched: 6. CDR3 length equals 18 residues. In germline, CDR1 is SNHLY, CDR2 FYNNEI. The CDR3 sequence is CASSETSGGYSGANVLTF. As DNA, the CDR3 is TGTGCCAGCAGCGAAACTAGCGGGGGGTACTCTGGGGCCAACGTCCTGACTTTC.

Note on this clonotype: A much larger clone sits a single nucleotide away, making a read error possible. The chain uses TRBV7-9 and TRBJ2-3; no definite D call. V lost 5 bases and J 0 bases, leaving 18 bases between the germline ends. CDR3 length: 17 residues. Germline assignment: CDR1 SEHNR and CDR2 FQNEAQ (reference sequence). The CDR3 coding sequence is TGTGCCAGCAGCCCCCCCTTTGGCGAGGCTAGCACAGATACGCAGTATTTT. Translated: CASSPPFGEASTDTQYF.

The chain has TRBV6-5 and TRBJ2-5; 7 nucleotides line up with TRBD1. V dropped 2 bases and J dropped 0; count of bases not matched to a gene: 6. This CDR3 contains 16 residues. Germline CDR1 and CDR2: MNHEY and SVGAGI. Written as DNA, the CDR3 is TGTGCCAGCAGTTACGCCTGGGACAGATACCAAGAGACCCAGTACTTC. Its protein product is CASSYAWDRYQETQYF.

This clonotype came up a few times. V usage is TRBV27 and J usage is TRBJ1-4; D is possibly TRBD1 (6 bases). The germline gives CDR1 MNHEY, CDR2 SMNVEV (reference sequence). The CDR3 has 18 residues. V lost 6 bases to trimming and J lost 8 bases, with 28 bases between them. CDR3 nucleotides: TGTGCCAGCAGCCGCGACAGGACTCATACCCGACCGTCGGAAAAACTGTTTTTT. Protein product: CASSRDRTHTRPSEKLFF.

J is TRBJ2-2 and V is TRBV7-2; possibly TRBD2 for D (7 bases). Trimming cost V 5 bases and J 6 bases, with 13 bases left between them. Germline V gene lookup returns CDR1 SGHTA and CDR2 FQGNSA. The CDR3 consists of 14 residues. The CDR3 DNA reads TGTGCCAGCAGCCACCGGGGGGCGGCCGGGGAGCTGTTTTTT. Protein product: CASSHRGAAGELFF. Filled out from reference TRBV7-2 and TRBJ2-2, the complete variable domain reads GAGVSQSPSNKVTEKGKDVELRCDPISGHTALYWYRQSLGQGLEFLIYFQGNSAPDKSGLPSDRFSAERTGGSVSTLTIQRTQQEDSAVYLCASSHRGAAGELFFGEGSRLTVL.

This clonotype showed up many times. The gene calls are TRBV4-1 and TRBJ1-5, with D unresolved. Trimming removed 6 bases from V and 1 base from J, with 13 bases in between. Germline V lookup: CDR1 MGHRA, CDR2 YSYEKL. The CDR3 covers 15 residues. CDR3 residues: CASSPTPGSNQPQHF. The CDR3 DNA is TGCGCCAGCAGTCCTACCCCGGGGAGCAATCAGCCCCAGCATTTT.

The chain is built from TRBV5-4 and TRBJ2-3; the match to TRBD1 covers 7 bases. Germline lookup yields CDR1 SGHNT and CDR2 YYREEE (reference sequence). CDR3 length: 16 residues. The trim removed 4 bases at V and 2 bases at J, leaving 10 bases unmatched. CDR3 region: CASSPGTEHFTDTQYF. CDR3 nucleotides: TGTGCCAGCAGCCCTGGGACAGAACATTTCACAGATACGCAGTATTTT. The full variable domain, with the rest looked up from reference TRBV5-4 and TRBJ2-3, is ETGVTQSPTHLIKTRGQQVTLRCSSQSGHNTVSWYQQALGQGPQFIFQYYREEENGRGNFPPRFSGLQFPNYSSELNVNALELDDSALYLCASSPGTEHFTDTQYFGPGTRLTVL.

The V gene is TRBV4-1, the J gene TRBJ1-2; D not resolved. Germline CDR1 and CDR2: MGHRA and YSYEKL. V was shortened by 1 base and J by 5 bases, with 14 bases between the two germline ends. This CDR3 is 15 amino acids long. In nucleotides, the CDR3 is TGCGCCAGCAGCCAAGTCAGCCCGAGCTCGTATGGCTACACCTTC. It codes for CASSQVSPSSYGYTF.

This clonotype was counted many times. This rearrangement joins TRBV4-1 to TRBJ2-5, with TRBD2 matching 9 bases. V lost 3 bases to trimming and J lost 6 bases; unmatched junction nucleotides: 5. CDR1 and CDR2 from the germline V gene are MGHRA and YSYEKL. CDR3 length: 14 amino acids. CDR3 in amino acids: CASSQQRGAKTQYF. The CDR3 coding sequence is TGCGCCAGCAGCCAGCAGCGGGGGGCAAAGACCCAGTACTTC.

The rearrangement links TRBV11-2 to TRBJ2-1; D gene unclear. The CDR3 is 12 residues long. Germline lookup yields CDR1 SGHAT and CDR2 FQNNGV. With 4 bases removed from V and 10 bases from J, the gap between germline ends came to 11 bases. In DNA, the CDR3 is TGTGCCAGCAGCTCGCTAGGAAGGGAGCAGTTCTTC. Residues: CASSSLGREQFF. The whole variable domain, remainder taken from reference TRBV11-2 and TRBJ2-1, is EAGVAQSPRYKIIEKRQSVAFWCNPISGHATLYWYQQILGQGPKLLIQFQNNGVVDDSQLPKDRFSAERLKGVDSTLKIQPAKLEDSAVYLCASSSLGREQFFGPGTRLTVL.

The chain couples TRBV6-2 or TRBV6-3 to TRBJ2-7; 7 positions agree with TRBD2. This CDR3 spans 14 amino acids. Trimming cost V 5 bases and J 2 bases; bases outside gene matches: 6. The germline gives CDR1 MNHEY, CDR2 SVGEGT. In DNA, the CDR3 is TGTGCCAGCAGTGAGGTCGGGGGGACCTACGAGCAGTACTTC. Its translation is CASSEVGGTYEQYF.

The sample holds many counts of this clonotype. CDR3 nucleotide sequence: TGTGCCAGCAGTTATTCCCGTGAGACAGGGGGGAATTATGGCTACACCTTC. It translates to CASSYSRETGGNYGYTF. V usage is TRBV6-2 or TRBV6-3 and J usage is TRBJ1-2; 9 bases align to TRBD1. CDR1 is MNHEY and CDR2 is SVGEGT in the germline V gene. The V and J ends lost 3 bases and 5 bases, in that order; junction bases with no gene match: 13. The CDR3 consists of 17 residues.

This clonotype appeared a few times. The V call is TRBV12-3 or TRBV12-4, the J call TRBJ2-7; D is unclear. Trimming removed 2 bases from V and 1 base from J, with 24 bases in between. This CDR3 has 19 amino acids. CDR3 nucleotide sequence: TGTGCCAGCAGTTTAATGCCGATGAAGTTTCGGCCTTTTTCCTACGAGCAGTACTTC. Its protein is CASSLMPMKFRPFSYEQYF.

This clonotype was counted at least ten times. The chain employs TRBV7-9 and TRBJ2-7, with TRBD2 as a possible D gene (6 bases). Per the germline V gene, CDR1 is SEHNR and CDR2 is FQNEAQ (reference sequence). V was clipped by 5 bases and J by 4 bases, with 12 bases between them. The CDR3 is 13 residues long. The CDR3 loop is CASSPPAGYEQYF. In DNA form, the CDR3 reads TGTGCCAGCAGCCCGCCCGCGGGGTACGAGCAGTACTTC.

This clonotype appeared many times. The rearrangement joins TRBV28 to TRBJ2-7; D is ambiguous. V lost 8 bases and J 7 bases, leaving 15 bases between the germline ends. This CDR3 comprises 12 residues. The germline gives CDR1 MDHEN, CDR2 SYDVKM. CDR3 sequence (DNA): TGTGCCAGCGGCTCCCCCAAGTCGGAGCAGTACGTC. The encoded protein is CASGSPKSEQYV.

This clonotype has a handful of counts. The CDR3 loop is CASSLVRLAPDTQYF. CDR3 in DNA: TGTGCCAGCAGCTTAGTCCGACTAGCACCAGATACGCAGTATTTT. The V and J genes are TRBV7-8 and TRBJ2-3, with 7 bases matching TRBD2. The CDR3 totals 15 residues. Germline assignment: CDR1 SGHVS and CDR2 FQNEAQ. The V gene end was trimmed by 1 base and the J gene end by 4 bases; junction bases not matched to a gene: 5.

This clonotype appeared a few times. This chain uses TRBV29-1 with TRBJ1-3; 7 bases line up with TRBD1. V shed 4 bases, J shed 0 bases, and the junction held 0 bases outside the gene matches. The germline V gene has CDR1 SQVTM and CDR2 ANQGSEA. The CDR3 is 13 residues long. CDR3 sequence reads: CSVAGGSGNTIYF. The CDR3 coding sequence is TGCAGCGTTGCAGGGGGCTCTGGAAACACCATATATTTT.

This clonotype was detected a few times. This chain joins TRBV7-9 and TRBJ1-1, with D maybe TRBD1 (5 bases). V lost 0 bases and J lost 4, with 6 bases in between. This CDR3 contains 13 residues. Germline V gives CDR1 SEHNR, CDR2 FQNEAQ (reference sequence). CDR3 protein: CASSLARATEAFF. The CDR3 region has the DNA TGTGCCAGCAGCTTAGCCAGGGCCACTGAAGCTTTCTTT.

This clonotype was counted ten times or more. This chain connects TRBV5-5 to TRBJ1-5; D perhaps matches TRBD1 (6 bases). The CDR3 has 14 amino acids. The V end lost 4 bases, the J end lost 4 bases, and 12 bases lay between the germline ends. Germline loops: CDR1 SGHKS, CDR2 YYEKEE (reference sequence). The CDR3 sequence: CASSTDSTNQPQHF. The DNA of the CDR3 is TGTGCCAGCAGCACGGACAGCACTAATCAGCCCCAGCATTTT.

V usage is TRBV7-9 and J usage is TRBJ1-1; D call uncertain. Per germline, CDR1 SEHNR and CDR2 FQNEAQ (reference sequence). The length of the CDR3 is 14 residues. Trimming took off 5 bases at V and 0 bases at J, with 10 bases between the two ends. CDR3 coding DNA: TGTGCCAGCAGCCTCGGTGGAATGAACACTGAAGCTTTCTTT. Protein product: CASSLGGMNTEAFF.

This clonotype was seen a few times. V is TRBV6-1 and J is TRBJ1-1; 11 bases align to TRBD1. The junction had 6 bases not matched to a gene; V was cut back by 1 base and J by 5 bases. The CDR3 has 16 amino acids. Germline V CDR1 and CDR2: MNHNS, SASEGT. Written as DNA, the CDR3 is TGTGCCAGCAGTGAAGGACCGGGACAGGGGGGTACTGAAGCTTTCTTT. This gives the protein CASSEGPGQGGTEAFF.

V and J are TRBV7-3 and TRBJ2-3; TRBD2 might be the D (6 bases). V was shortened by 5 bases and J by 6 bases, with 18 bases between the two germline ends. Germline V gene lookup returns CDR1 SGHTA and CDR2 FQGTGA. The CDR3 totals 15 residues. In DNA, the CDR3 is TGTGCCAGCAGCACCTCGCGGCTAGCGAGGGATACGCAGTATTTT. Residues: CASSTSRLARDTQYF. The full variable domain, rest sourced from reference TRBV7-3 and TRBJ2-3, is GAGVSQTPSNKVTEKGKYVELRCDPISGHTALYWYRQSLGQGPEFLIYFQGTGAADDSGLPNDRFFAVRPEGSVSTLKIQRTERGDSAVYLCASSTSRLARDTQYFGPGTRLTVL.